This T cell receptor (beta chain) was observed in a study of T cell clonotyping in hematopoietic cell transplantation. Time point reported: recipient sample about 28 days before transplant, after cytoreduction. Blood collection times were about day -28 and days 30, 100, 180 posttransplant. Produced via immunoSEQ multiplex PCR; TCRdb's table is partial and in-frame only. The sample lists about 29,000 clones, approximately 80% occurring once. With V trimmed by 3 bases and J by 4 bases, 2 bases remained unmatched. The germline CDR1 and CDR2 sequences are MGHDK and SYGVNS. The CDR3 totals 13 residues. The sample here was peripheral blood mononuclear cells, taken before stem cell transplant. The sequence came from a woman aged 30 to 39 with chronic myeloid leukemia. Some clones in this sample may be carry-over from other donors' samples. The chain is built from TRBV25-1 and TRBJ1-1, with TRBD1 identical over 7 bases. The DNA for the CDR3 is TGTGCCAGCAGTGACCGACAGGGCACTGAAGCTTTCTTT. It yields the protein CASSDRQGTEAFF.